This T cell receptor (beta chain) was sequenced in a study of CD8 T cells in ankylosing spondylitis. General study results and limits: Reportedly, matched ankylosing spondylitis synovial fluid was significantly enriched for disease-linked clones.

Via MiXCR, TCRdb re-called the 5' RACE reads, giving one row per CDR3 protein. The sample has 250,000 to 400,000 distinct CDR3 sequences; approximately 10% are singletons. Germline values: CDR1 GTSNPN, CDR2 SVGIG (reference sequence). CDR3 length: 15 amino acids. After removal of 2 bases from V and 5 bases from J, the junction contained 6 bases not matched to a gene. There are a few counts of this clonotype. The antigen is not known. The TCR sequence derives from a female donor with ankylosing spondylitis or in good health (not recorded which). The sample comprised blood, either unsorted or a sorted T cell fraction (not recorded which). The V call is TRBV30, the J call TRBJ2-1; 10 positions agree with TRBD2. Here the CDR3 reads CAWSSWTSGHNEQFF. The CDR3 nucleotides read TGTGCCTGGAGTTCGTGGACTAGCGGACACAATGAGCAGTTCTTC. Filled out from reference TRBV30 and TRBJ2-1, the complete variable domain reads SQTIHQWPATLVQPVGSPLSLECTVEGTSNPNLYWYRQAAGRGLQLLFYSVGIGQISSEVPQNLSASRPQDRQFILSSKKLLLSDSGFYLCAWSSWTSGHNEQFFGPGTRLTVL.